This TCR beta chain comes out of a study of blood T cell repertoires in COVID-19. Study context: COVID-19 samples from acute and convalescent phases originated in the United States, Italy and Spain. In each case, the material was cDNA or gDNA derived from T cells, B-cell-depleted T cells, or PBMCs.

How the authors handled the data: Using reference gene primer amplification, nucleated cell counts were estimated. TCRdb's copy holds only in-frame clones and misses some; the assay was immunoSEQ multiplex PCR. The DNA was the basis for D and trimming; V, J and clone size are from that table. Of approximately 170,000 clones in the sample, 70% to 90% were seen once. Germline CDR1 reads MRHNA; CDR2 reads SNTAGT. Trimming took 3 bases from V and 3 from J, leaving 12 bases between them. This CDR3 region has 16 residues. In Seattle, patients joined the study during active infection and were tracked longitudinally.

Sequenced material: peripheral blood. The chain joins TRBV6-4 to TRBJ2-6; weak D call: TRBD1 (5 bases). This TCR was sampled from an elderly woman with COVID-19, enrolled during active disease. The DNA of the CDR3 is TGTGCCAGCAGTGAAGGGGCAACCGGTGGGGCCAACGTCCTGACTTTC. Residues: CASSEGATGGANVLTF.